A single sample is the source of the 20 T cell receptor beta chains below, sequenced in a study of blood T cell repertoires in COVID-19. Assay: immunoSEQ multiplex PCR; the TCRdb copy retains only in-frame clones and omits some. The profile shows 350,000 to 400,000 clones, more than 70% of them singletons. The specimen sequenced was peripheral blood. These receptors all come from a woman in her 30s with COVID-19, enrolled during active disease.

Only a few counts were recorded for this clone. This rearrangement joins TRBV29-1 to TRBJ2-1; TRBD2 matches at 9 bases. In germline, CDR1 is SQVTM, CDR2 ANQGSEA. CDR3 length: 16 residues. V lost 3 bases and J lost 3; bases outside the gene matches: 9. CDR3 protein: CSVEGWASGVYNEQFF. CDR3 in DNA: TGCAGCGTTGAGGGCTGGGCTAGCGGGGTCTACAATGAGCAGTTCTTC.

The chain employs TRBV27 and TRBJ1-2, with D perhaps matching TRBD1 (6 bases). The V and J ends lost 4 bases and 7 bases respectively, with 13 bases between them. The CDR3 totals 13 residues. CDR1 and CDR2 (germline): MNHEY, SMNVEV (reference sequence). CDR3 loop: CASSSAGAGGYTF. For the CDR3, the DNA is TGTGCCAGCAGTTCAGCAGGGGCGGGTGGCTACACCTTC.

The CDR3 DNA sequence: TGTGCCAGCAGTTCAACCGGGACAGGGAGAGTTAAGGGCTACACCTTC. Translated, it gives CASSSTGTGRVKGYTF. V gene TRBV28 combines with J gene TRBJ1-2; TRBD1 matches 9 bases. The V segment lost 4 bases and the J segment 8 bases; nucleotides outside the gene matches: 14. The V gene's germline CDR1 is MDHEN and CDR2 SYDVKM. This CDR3 is 16 amino acids long.

This chain uses TRBV7-9 with TRBJ2-3, with 7 bases that match TRBD2. This CDR3 is 16 amino acids long. The V gene end was trimmed by 5 bases and the J gene end by 3 bases; junction bases not matched to a gene: 11. From germline, CDR1 is SEHNR and CDR2 FQNEAQ (reference sequence). CDR3 in DNA: TGTGCCAGCAGCCCTCTTAACGGCGGGGGAACAGATACGCAGTATTTT. This gives the protein CASSPLNGGGTDTQYF.

The sample holds a few counts of this clone. The chain carries TRBV5-1 and TRBJ2-1; 12 nucleotides agree with TRBD2. V shed 4 bases and J 8 bases; nucleotides not matched to a gene: 13. The germline V gene encodes CDR1 SGHRS and CDR2 YFSETQ. This CDR3 spans 17 amino acids. Here the CDR3 reads CASSPALAGGPGYEQFF. In DNA, the CDR3 is TGCGCCAGCAGCCCAGCCCTAGCGGGAGGGCCTGGCTATGAGCAGTTCTTC.

J is TRBJ1-5 and V is TRBV10-3; 9 nucleotides line up with TRBD1. The length of the CDR3 is 15 residues. With 6 bases clipped from V and 4 bases from J, the junction kept 7 bases outside the gene matches. Germline V gene lookup returns CDR1 ENHRY and CDR2 SYGVKD. The CDR3: CAIRRDRDENQPQHF. The CDR3 DNA sequence: TGTGCCATCAGGAGGGACAGGGACGAGAATCAGCCCCAGCATTTT.

The rearrangement joins TRBV10-3 to TRBJ2-7, with 7 bases matching TRBD1. Unmatched junction bases numbered 5, after V lost 8 bases and J lost 1 base. From germline, CDR1 is ENHRY and CDR2 SYGVKD. The CDR3 spans 13 residues. The CDR3, as DNA: TGTGCCATCGGGCAGGGGGTTTCCTACGAGCAGTACTTC. Translation gives CAIGQGVSYEQYF.

The V and J genes are TRBV10-3 and TRBJ2-1; no reliable D call. Trimming removed 2 bases at V and 3 bases at J, with 8 bases between. The germline CDR1 and CDR2 sequences are ENHRY and SYGVKD. The CDR3 has 14 amino acids. The CDR3 DNA is TGTGCCATCAGTGAGGCCGACAACTACAATGAGCAGTTCTTC. This translates into CAISEADNYNEQFF.

J is TRBJ2-7 and V is TRBV7-2; 9 bases match TRBD2. V trimming: 3 bases; J trimming: 0 bases; junction bases outside the gene matches: 3. Germline CDR1 SGHTA, CDR2 FQGNSA. The CDR3 extends over 15 amino acids. The CDR3 region has the DNA TGTGCCAGCAGCTTTAGCGGGGGCAGCTCCTACGAGCAGTACTTC. Residues: CASSFSGGSSYEQYF.

The chain uses TRBV6-1 and TRBJ1-2; 7 nucleotides line up with TRBD1. This CDR3 has 15 residues. The ends lost 3 bases at V and 4 bases at J; junction bases unmatched: 8. The germline CDR1 and CDR2 sequences are MNHNS and SASEGT. The CDR3 here is CASSDPGTELYGYTF. CDR3 nucleotides: TGTGCCAGCAGTGACCCCGGGACAGAACTCTATGGCTACACCTTC.

This chain uses TRBV28 with TRBJ2-7, with 9 bases lining up with TRBD1. The CDR3 covers 18 residues. Germline V gene data show CDR1 as MDHEN and CDR2 as SYDVKM. Trimming took 6 bases from V and 3 from J; bases not matched to a gene: 18. The CDR3 reads CASRPTTGTGSGGYEQYF. Written as DNA, the CDR3 is TGTGCCAGCAGGCCAACCACCGGGACAGGGTCTGGTGGCTACGAGCAGTACTTC.

J is TRBJ2-3 and V is TRBV30; 9 bases agree with TRBD2. The V gene end was trimmed by 1 base and the J gene end by 0 bases; junction bases not matched to a gene: 11. The CDR3 loop spans 18 amino acids. Germline CDR1 reads GTSNPN; CDR2 reads SVGIG (reference sequence). In nucleotides, the CDR3 is TGTGCCTGGAGTGGTTCGAACCTAGCGGGGATTAGCACAGATACGCAGTATTTT. Translating it yields CAWSGSNLAGISTDTQYF.

V and J are TRBV5-1 and TRBJ2-1, with TRBD1 identical over 8 bases. Germline V gene lookup returns CDR1 SGHRS and CDR2 YFSETQ. CDR3 length equals 16 residues. V dropped 4 bases and J dropped 0; count of bases not matched to a gene: 6. The CDR3: CASSPRDRSSYNEQFF. DNA for the CDR3: TGCGCCAGCAGCCCCCGGGACAGGAGCTCCTACAATGAGCAGTTCTTC.

This clone was seen a few times. The V and J genes are TRBV3-1 (or the pseudogene TRBV3-2) and TRBJ1-1, with D unresolved. This CDR3 has 13 amino acids. V lost 4 bases to trimming and J lost 3 bases, with 9 bases between them. In germline, CDR1 is LGHDT, CDR2 YNNKEL (reference sequence). The DNA for the CDR3 is TGTGCCAGCAGCCCCACGGGTGACACTGAAGCTTTCTTT. Translation: CASSPTGDTEAFF.

The V gene is TRBV5-1, the J gene TRBJ2-7; perhaps TRBD1 as D (5 bases). The ends were cut back, 2 bases at V and 2 bases at J, with 14 bases in the middle. The CDR3 length is 15 residues. Germline lookup yields CDR1 SGHRS and CDR2 YFSETQ. The CDR3 DNA sequence: TGCGCCAGCAGCTTCCGACAGAGTCGGACCTACGAGCAGTACTTC. Translating gives CASSFRQSRTYEQYF.

The J gene is TRBJ2-3, the V gene TRBV24-1; tentatively, D is TRBD2 (6 bases). With 4 bases removed from V and 2 bases from J, the gap between germline ends came to 15 bases. This CDR3 has 16 residues. Germline V gene sequence: CDR1 KGHDR, CDR2 SFDVKD. The CDR3 reads CATSDDWRGPTDTQYF. In DNA form, the CDR3 reads TGTGCCACCAGTGACGATTGGAGGGGCCCCACAGATACGCAGTATTTT.

In nucleotides, the CDR3 is TGCGCCAGCAGCTTCGGGGGGACTAGCCGGGAAGAGACCCAGTACTTC. This sequence encodes CASSFGGTSREETQYF. The chain carries TRBV5-1 and TRBJ2-5; the match to TRBD2 covers 9 bases. Germline-derived CDR1 and CDR2 are SGHRS and YFSETQ. The CDR3 is 16 residues long. V was clipped by 2 bases and J by 3 bases; unmatched bases: 8.

The J gene is TRBJ1-2, the V gene TRBV19, with 7 bases identical to TRBD1. The germline V gene encodes CDR1 LNHDA and CDR2 SQIVND (reference sequence). This CDR3 spans 15 amino acids. Germline trimming cut 10 bases from V and 0 bases from J; bases unmatched to any gene: 11. CDR3 DNA sequence: TGTGCCACCTGGGACAGTGACCTTTCTAACTATGGCTACACCTTC. This encodes CATWDSDLSNYGYTF.

The chain links TRBV6-6 to TRBJ2-5; 12 bases are shared with TRBD1. The CDR3 has 15 amino acids. V lost 8 bases to trimming and J lost 6 bases; unmatched junction nucleotides: 10. Germline V lookup: CDR1 MNHNY, CDR2 SVGAGI (reference sequence). The CDR3 loop reads CASRPGTGGEKTQYF. The CDR3 bases are TGTGCCAGCCGCCCCGGGACAGGGGGCGAAAAGACCCAGTACTTC.

This clone appeared a few times. The chain joins TRBV19 to TRBJ2-1, with D unresolved. The germline V gene encodes CDR1 LNHDA and CDR2 SQIVND (reference sequence). The CDR3 extends over 16 amino acids. V shed 0 bases and J shed 4 bases, with 13 bases lying between them. DNA of the CDR3: TGTGCCAGTAGTATAGATCTAGTCAGTTCTTACAATGAGCAGTTCTTC. It translates to CASSIDLVSSYNEQFF. Looking up the rest from reference TRBV19 and TRBJ2-1 gives the full variable domain: DGGITQSPKYLFRKEGQNVTLSCEQNLNHDAMYWYRQDPGQGLRLIYYSQIVNDFQKGDIAEGYSVSREKKESFPLTVTSAQKNPTAFYLCASSIDLVSSYNEQFFGPGTRLTVL.